These T cell receptor beta chains were read from a single sample in a study of CXCR3-negative and CXCR3-positive naive CD8 T cells. TCRdb derives one entry per CDR3 protein from the 5' RACE reads, leaving out DNA. With some 53,000 distinct CDR3 sequences in the sample, the ten largest clones hold roughly 0.6%. The sample was naive CXCR3+ CD8+ T cells from blood. The receptors derive from a human donor in good health. Some clones in this sample may be carry-over from other donors' samples. Each CDR3 is given with its conserved first and last residue. The order of the fields is J gene, CDR3 length, V gene, CDR3 protein.

TRBJ2-7 | 15 | TRBV4-3 | CASSQEGQSSYEQYF
TRBJ2-7 | 14 | TRBV28 | CASSPNRLPYEQYF
TRBJ1-2 | 12 | TRBV3-1 | CASSLRGYGYTF
TRBJ2-2 | 15 | TRBV5-6 | CASSWIGTATGELFF
TRBJ2-7 | 14 | TRBV15 | CATSNGGSSYEQYF
TRBJ2-2 | 16 | TRBV4-2 | CASSQVASTNTGELFF
TRBJ2-7 | 13 | TRBV2 | CASLENYSYEQYF
TRBJ2-7 | 18 | TRBV5-6 | CASSLRRSTGGQVYEQYF
TRBJ1-2 | 16 | TRBV9 | CASSGTPPDGNYGYTF
TRBJ2-1 | 16 | TRBV11-1 | CASSYRTGLALHEQFF
TRBJ1-1 | 15 | TRBV28 | CASSLDRQTNTEAFF
TRBJ2-5 | 16 | TRBV29-1 | CSVEPRLGGGSETQYF
TRBJ2-1 | 14 | TRBV7-3 | CASSPEGAYNEQFF
TRBJ2-1 | 12 | TRBV6-4 | CASSDTGFEQFF
TRBJ2-5 | 15 | TRBV6-6 | CASTEGRWYQETQYF
TRBJ2-7 | 13 | TRBV9 | CASSPGLGYEQYF
TRBJ2-2 | 15 | TRBV11-3 | CASSFVGQSDGELFF
TRBJ2-1 | 14 | TRBV7-2 | CASFDDYSYNEQFF
TRBJ2-5 | 15 | TRBV3-1 | CASSPRSAGQETQYF
TRBJ2-7 | 15 | TRBV4-3 | CASSQDIQGGYEQYF
TRBJ2-5 | 12 | TRBV29-1 | CSVERGQETQYF
TRBJ2-4 | 17 | TRBV5-1 | CASSFGRDTLAKNIQYF
TRBJ2-2 | 18 | TRBV27 | CASSQWGGQVVYTGELFF
TRBJ1-1 | 16 | TRBV27 | CASSLYSGVVNTEAFF
TRBJ1-3 | 12 | TRBV6-6 | CASSGPGNTIYF
TRBJ2-1 | 14 | TRBV5-5 | CASSLAGGGYEQFF
TRBJ1-5 | 17 | TRBV6-6 | CASSYSRDIYSNQPQHF
TRBJ2-3 | 17 | TRBV4-3 | CASSQSPGTGSTDTQYF
TRBJ1-1 | 12 | TRBV29-1 | CTSGAGFTEAFF
TRBJ2-5 | 15 | TRBV12-3/TRBV12-4 | CASSPGLAGVETQYF
TRBJ2-1 | 14 | TRBV6-2/TRBV6-3 | CASSYGDRANEQFF
TRBJ2-1 | 15 | TRBV5-1 | CASSVYRGSYNEQFF
TRBJ2-3 | 14 | TRBV14 | CASSQRYGADTQYF
TRBJ2-7 | 14 | TRBV10-3 | CATLTSGSSYEQYF
TRBJ2-7 | 13 | TRBV9 | CASSTTTGVKQYF
TRBJ2-6 | 16 | TRBV19 | CASSIQGQSGANVLTF
TRBJ2-1 | 18 | TRBV7-8 | CASSTGLAGGSSYNEQLF
TRBJ1-1 | 13 | TRBV4-3 | CASSQAGNTEAFF
TRBJ1-1 | 11 | TRBV7-2 | CASSLAGEAFF
TRBJ1-1 | 13 | TRBV5-4 | CASSVRGNTEAFF
TRBJ2-1 | 19 | TRBV7-9 | CASSLDLASGGPRYNEQFF
TRBJ2-1 | 12 | TRBV10-3 | CAISAKGDEQFF
TRBJ2-5 | 14 | TRBV7-9 | CASSPEGWQETQYF
TRBJ1-1 | 13 | TRBV7-9 | CASRGTPNTEAFF
TRBJ2-7 | 16 | TRBV6-2/TRBV6-3 | CASSYSYRGGQYEQYF
TRBJ2-7 | 15 | TRBV29-1 | CSVPAGTGETYEQYF